A single TCR beta chain is shown here with its context. Its specificity is unknown. These data are taken from a study of T cells in localized non-small cell lung cancer. Findings and limits, study-wide: Overall survival was longer when the density of T cells in the blood was higher.

The CDR3 loop spans 14 amino acids. The V and J ends lost 6 bases and 4 bases, in that order; junction bases with no gene match: 3. Germline CDR1 SQVTM, CDR2 ANQGSEA. This table comes from immunoSEQ multiplex PCR, and its TCRdb copy is limited to in-frame clones, with some not included. The table shows around 4,400 clones, with less than 40% occurring only once. The chain recombines TRBV29-1 with TRBJ2-1; TRBD2 matches 13 bases. Sequences were derived from lung tumor tissue, sampled before any cancer treatment. The TCR originated in a male donor at least 60 years old with stage I lung adenocarcinoma. The CDR3: CSVRLAGGYNEQFF. CDR3 bases: TGCAGCGTCAGACTAGCGGGGGGATACAATGAGCAGTTCTTC.